These 27 T cell receptor beta chains were sequenced from one sample in a study of regulatory T cells in long-lasting Graves disease. Investigators prepared the TCR beta libraries by applying iRepertoire HTBI primers and Arm-PCR of CDR3 regions. Using its own MiXCR run on the multiplex PCR reads, TCRdb lists one record per CDR3 protein. This sample has about 620,000 distinct CDR3 sequences, with approximately 15% found just once. Time point given: newly diagnosed GD, antithyroid drugs for less than 3 months. The TCR library was prepared using RNA isolated from PBMCs. These data also featured in a second study, about T cells in Graves' hyperthyroidism and ophthalmopathy.

Material: peripheral blood mononuclear cells (PBMCs), obtained at new diagnosis, from a patient treated with antithyroid drugs. These receptors were taken from a woman aged 30 to 39 with Graves disease.

This clonotype occurred many times. The chain joins TRBV7-2 to TRBJ2-7, with D tentatively TRBD1 or TRBD2 (5 bases each). The CDR3 sequence is 14 residues long. Trimming stripped 5 bases from V and 3 bases from J, with 14 bases between. Germline V gene lookup returns CDR1 SGHTA and CDR2 FQGNSA. DNA of the CDR3: TGTGCCAGCAGCCTCGCCGGGGCGGGCTACGAGCAGTACTTC. It codes for CASSLAGAGYEQYF.

DNA of the CDR3: TGTGCCAGCAGCCAAGGACGGTCCTATGGCTACACCTTC. It codes for CASSQGRSYGYTF. The chain carries TRBV5-6 and TRBJ1-2; no definite D call. The germline gives CDR1 SGHDT, CDR2 YYEEEE. CDR3 length: 13 residues. Between the trimmed V and J ends, which lost 4 bases and 4 bases, there was a span of 11 bases.

Of note for this clonotype: One end of the junction does not line up with germline, which may come from a read error. CDR3: CATSGGTGKNEKLFF. The CDR3 DNA reads TGTGCCACCAGTGGAGGGACAGGGAAGAATGAAAAACTGTTTTTT. The gene calls are TRBV10-3 and TRBJ1-4; TRBD1 matches 9 bases. CDR1 and CDR2 from the germline V gene are ENHRY and SYGVKD. The CDR3 totals 15 residues.

This clonotype showed up many times. The CDR3 nucleotides read TGTGCCAGCAGCGCGAAACTAGCGGGAGATACCGGGGAGCTGTTTTTT. Amino acid sequence: CASSAKLAGDTGELFF. This chain uses TRBV7-9 with TRBJ2-2; 11 bases map to TRBD2. The CDR3 is made up of 16 amino acids. V shed 5 bases and J 5 bases; nucleotides not matched to a gene: 7. CDR1 and CDR2 from the germline V gene are SEHNR and FQNEAQ (reference sequence).

This clonotype turned up a few times. This chain uses TRBV7-6 with TRBJ2-7; TRBD2 aligns across 7 bases. The trim removed 5 bases at V and 3 bases at J, leaving 10 bases unmatched. In germline, CDR1 is SGHVS, CDR2 FNYEAQ. This CDR3 comprises 15 residues. CDR3 coding DNA: TGTGCCAGCAGCGTGAACGATGGGGGGGTCTACGAGCAGTACTTC. This codes for CASSVNDGGVYEQYF.

In this sample, this clonotype turned up many times. The chain combines TRBV2 with TRBJ2-5; the match to TRBD1 covers 9 bases. The CDR3 loop spans 15 amino acids. CDR1 and CDR2 from the germline V gene are SNHLY and FYNNEI. Germline trimming cut 9 bases from V and 5 bases from J; bases unmatched to any gene: 13. CDR3 in DNA: TGTGCCAGACAGGGTACAGGGGGCGTCGAGGAGACCCAGTACTTC. The encoded protein is CARQGTGGVEETQYF.

This chain joins TRBV20-1 and TRBJ2-1; 10 bases are shared with TRBD2. The germline V gene encodes CDR1 DFQATT and CDR2 SNEGSKA (reference sequence). V gave up 2 bases and J gave up 2 bases; unmatched junction bases: 6. The CDR3 loop spans 16 amino acids. In DNA, the CDR3 is TGCAGTGCTAGACCTAGCGGGAGTTTCCCCTACAATGAGCAGTTCTTC. Encoded protein: CSARPSGSFPYNEQFF.

This clonotype was seen a handful of times. This chain joins TRBV19 and TRBJ2-2; no clear D. The germline CDR1 and CDR2 sequences are LNHDA and SQIVND (reference sequence). The CDR3 consists of 14 residues. V was clipped by 3 bases and J by 2 bases, with 7 bases between them. CDR3 sequence reads: CASSINPNTGELFF. CDR3 bases: TGTGCCAGTAGTATCAATCCTAACACCGGGGAGCTGTTTTTT.

In its sample, this clonotype was seen a few times. The chain couples TRBV10-3 to TRBJ1-2, with D possibly matching TRBD1 (5 bases). Looked up from germline, CDR1 is ENHRY and CDR2 is SYGVKD. The CDR3 runs 13 residues. V was shortened by 0 bases and J by 8 bases, with 10 bases between the two germline ends. The CDR3 nucleotides are TGTGCCATCAGTGAGTCTCGGGGGGAAGGCTACACCTTC. Translating it yields CAISESRGEGYTF.

The table lists this clonotype with many counts. The V call is TRBV2, the J call TRBJ2-7; D is tentatively TRBD1 or TRBD2 (5 bases each). The V gene's germline CDR1 is SNHLY and CDR2 FYNNEI. V gave up 4 bases and J gave up 3 bases, with 16 bases separating them. The CDR3 contains 15 residues. CDR3 protein: CASSVDTRVYYEQYF. CDR3 sequence (DNA): TGTGCCAGCAGTGTGGACACTAGGGTCTACTACGAGCAGTACTTC.

Ten or more counts support this clonotype. The rearrangement joins TRBV6-1 to TRBJ1-4; perhaps TRBD1 as D (6 bases). From germline, CDR1 is MNHNS and CDR2 SASEGT. This CDR3 is built from 17 residues. Trimming pared 4 bases from V and 11 bases from J, leaving 26 bases between. The CDR3 region is CASSGYVDRRLSRKLFF. In DNA, the CDR3 is TGTGCCAGCAGTGGCTACGTAGACAGGCGGCTATCGAGGAAACTGTTTTTT.

This clonotype was observed a few times. The chain combines TRBV20-1 with TRBJ2-1, with TRBD2 matching 12 bases. In germline, CDR1 is DFQATT, CDR2 SNEGSKA (reference sequence). The CDR3 is 15 amino acids. V was pared by 5 bases and J by 5 bases, with 7 bases of the junction left unmatched. The CDR3 loop is CSASTGTSGHNEQFF. DNA for the CDR3: TGCAGTGCTTCAACCGGGACTAGCGGGCACAATGAGCAGTTCTTC.

Remarks on this clonotype: Just one base apart from a much larger clone, this may be a read error. This chain joins TRBV28 and TRBJ1-6, with a weak D call TRBD1 (6 bases). Germline loops: CDR1 MDHEN, CDR2 SYDVKM. CDR3 size: 15 residues. CDR3 amino acids: CTSSSTGYDNSPLHF. In nucleotides, the CDR3 is TGTACCAGCAGTTCAACAGGGTACGATAATTCACCCCTCCACTTT.

This clonotype was counted ten times or more. V is TRBV2 and J is TRBJ1-3; possibly TRBD1 for D (6 bases). The V gene's germline CDR1 is SNHLY and CDR2 FYNNEI. The V end lost 6 bases, the J end lost 3 bases, and 15 bases lay between the germline ends. CDR3 length: 15 amino acids. CDR3 coding DNA: TGTGCCAGCAGCCTAGAACAGGGCGGTGGAAACACCATATATTTT. As protein: CASSLEQGGGNTIYF.

As to this clonotype: A much bigger clone sits one base away, suggesting this may be a read error. The chain links TRBV11-2 to TRBJ2-1; D uncertain. This CDR3 has 12 amino acids. CDR1 SGHAT and CDR2 FQNNGV come from the germline V gene. As DNA, the CDR3 is TGTGTCAGCAGCTCATCGATTGGTGTGCAGTTCTTC. Translating it yields CVSSSSIGVQFF.

There are many counts of this clonotype. This chain uses TRBV28 with TRBJ2-1; D gene ambiguous. The CDR3 loop spans 13 amino acids. CDR1 is MDHEN, CDR2 SYDVKM, per germline. V shed 6 bases and J shed 9 bases, with 15 bases lying between them. CDR3 sequence reads: CASRLVTVGEQFF. The CDR3 nucleotides are TGTGCCAGCAGATTGGTCACCGTGGGTGAGCAGTTCTTC.

This clonotype came up many times. The chain combines TRBV7-9 with TRBJ2-5; tentatively, D is TRBD2 (6 bases). The V end lost 3 bases, the J end lost 0 bases, and 11 bases lay between the germline ends. The CDR3 extends over 15 amino acids. CDR1 and CDR2 (germline): SEHNR, FQNEAQ (reference sequence). The CDR3, as DNA: TGTGCCAGCAGCTTGGTGGGGGACTACCAAGAGACCCAGTACTTC. Translated, it gives CASSLVGDYQETQYF.

The chain recombines TRBV27 with TRBJ2-1; the D gene is possibly TRBD2 (6 bases). The length of the CDR3 is 17 residues. Germline-derived CDR1 and CDR2 are MNHEY and SMNVEV (reference sequence). V shed 5 bases and J shed 0 bases, with 17 bases lying between them. CDR3 loop: CASSGFARGSSYNEQFF. CDR3 nucleotide sequence: TGTGCCAGCAGTGGATTTGCGCGGGGTAGCTCCTACAATGAGCAGTTCTTC.

This clonotype was counted at least ten times. One end of the junction does not line up with germline, which may come from a read error. The chain couples TRBV7-7 to TRBJ2-1; either TRBD1 or TRBD2 may supply D (5 bases each). CDR3 length equals 15 residues. The germline V gene encodes CDR1 SSHAT and CDR2 FNYEAQ (reference sequence). The CDR3 is CASSSTGTGYNEQFF. DNA of the CDR3: TGTGCTAGCAGCTCTACCGGGACGGGATACAATGAGCAGTTCTTC.

The genes are TRBV11-2 and TRBJ2-5, with D possibly being TRBD1 (5 bases). This CDR3 spans 15 amino acids. The germline gives CDR1 SGHAT, CDR2 FQNNGV. The germline V and J ends were trimmed by 5 bases and 2 bases, with 15 bases remaining between them. CDR3 coding DNA: TGTGCCAGCAGCCCATCAGGGATTCCACAAGAGACCCAGTACTTC. Its protein is CASSPSGIPQETQYF.

This clonotype has only a few counts. The J gene is TRBJ2-5, the V gene TRBV19; D perhaps matches TRBD2 (5 bases). Germline V lookup: CDR1 LNHDA, CDR2 SQIVND (reference sequence). V was trimmed by 2 bases and J by 0 bases, leaving 19 bases between them. CDR3 size: 18 residues. The CDR3 DNA reads TGTGCCAGTAGTATAATCTTCAGAGGAGGCGAGGACCAAGAGACCCAGTACTTC. As protein: CASSIIFRGGEDQETQYF. The full variable domain, completed using reference TRBV19 and TRBJ2-5, is DGGITQSPKYLFRKEGQNVTLSCEQNLNHDAMYWYRQDPGQGLRLIYYSQIVNDFQKGDIAEGYSVSREKKESFPLTVTSAQKNPTAFYLCASSIIFRGGEDQETQYFGPGTRLLVL.

This clonotype was picked up many times. The CDR3 is CASSFVHRGASNTEAFF. The CDR3, as DNA: TGTGCCAGCAGTTTTGTTCACAGGGGGGCTTCAAACACTGAAGCTTTCTTT. The chain couples TRBV28 to TRBJ1-1; TRBD1 matches at 8 bases. The CDR3 extends over 17 amino acids. V shed 3 bases, J shed 2 bases, and the junction held 11 bases outside the gene matches. Germline-derived CDR1 and CDR2 are MDHEN and SYDVKM.

About this clonotype itself: A much larger clone differs from this one at a single base, so this may be a read error. The rearrangement uses TRBV28 and TRBJ1-2, with 8 bases fitting TRBD1. This CDR3 has 13 residues. Germline V gene lookup returns CDR1 MDHEN and CDR2 SYDVKM. Trimming at V came to 11 bases and at J to 2 bases, leaving 7 bases not matched to a gene. CDR3 in DNA: TGTGCCGCACCGGGACAGGAAAACTATGGCTACACCTTC. This sequence encodes CAAPGQENYGYTF.

The chain uses TRBV19 and TRBJ2-7; no definite D call. The CDR3 consists of 19 residues. Trimming removed 2 bases at V and 4 bases at J, with 27 bases between. The germline V gene has CDR1 LNHDA and CDR2 SQIVND (reference sequence). Here the CDR3 DNA reads TGTGCCAGTAGTATACGTCAGCAGATTGGCCCCCTAGGCGCTTACGAGCAGTACTTC. Protein product: CASSIRQQIGPLGAYEQYF.

The table lists this clonotype with many counts. This chain joins TRBV28 and TRBJ1-5; D perhaps matches TRBD1 (5 bases). The V end was cut by 11 bases, the J end by 4 bases, with 12 bases between. Germline lookup yields CDR1 MDHEN and CDR2 SYDVKM. The CDR3 is made up of 12 amino acids. The CDR3 spells CAASRGNQPQHF. The CDR3 nucleotides are TGTGCCGCTAGTCGGGGGAATCAGCCCCAGCATTTT.

This chain joins TRBV30 and TRBJ2-2; maybe TRBD2 (5 bases). CDR1 is GTSNPN and CDR2 is SVGIG in the germline V gene (reference sequence). The V and J ends lost 3 bases and 5 bases respectively, with 16 bases between them. The CDR3 is made up of 15 amino acids. The CDR3 is CAWSHYGLKTGELFF. CDR3 bases: TGTGCCTGGAGCCATTATGGACTGAAAACCGGGGAGCTGTTTTTT.

This clonotype was counted many times. The chain combines TRBV28 with TRBJ1-3; the D gene is possibly TRBD1 (6 bases). This CDR3 has 14 residues. Deletions cut 5 bases from V and 2 bases from J, with 10 bases between. CDR1 and CDR2 (germline): MDHEN, SYDVKM. CDR3 bases: TGTGCCAGCAGTCGACAGGTTCCTGGAAACACCATATATTTT. It codes for CASSRQVPGNTIYF. The full variable domain, in which reference TRBV28 and TRBJ1-3 provide the parts outside the CDR3, is DVKVTQSSRYLVKRTGEKVFLECVQDMDHENMFWYRQDPGLGLRLIYFSYDVKMKEKGDIPEGYSVSREKKERFSLILESASTNQTSMYLCASSRQVPGNTIYFGEGSWLTVV.